This is a list of T cell receptor beta chains from one sample in a study of T-cell memory formation after mild COVID-19. MiXCR, run by TCRdb on the 5' RACE reads, gives a single entry per CDR3 protein. The table shows over 500,000 distinct CDR3 sequences, with roughly a sixth occurring only once. The sequenced sample was PBMCs or a T cell subset sorted from them (not recorded which). The receptors come from an adult woman who had mild COVID-19 (a few samples of this study predate the infection). Cell type and time point are not known. CDR3s leave out the opening cysteine and the closing phenylalanine or tryptophan. A D gene is named only where the DNA matches it firmly.

NA,TRBV4-2,TRBJ2-7,ASSQDPLTGISDGSEQY
NA,TRBV20-1,TRBJ2-2,SAPGQGSNTGELF
NA,TRBV6-1,TRBJ1-2,ASNERTYYGYT
TRBD1,TRBV24-1,TRBJ2-3,ASASRGSDTQY
TRBD2,TRBV10-3,TRBJ2-1,AISDPRSLAGRNEQF
TRBD1,TRBV24-1,TRBJ2-3,ATRQGQFTDTQY
TRBD2,TRBV20-1,TRBJ2-3,SARGTSGGTTDTQY
TRBD1,TRBV19,TRBJ1-3,ATGQGYSGNTIY
TRBD2,TRBV28,TRBJ2-7,ASSWTAGGPGDSYEQY
NA,TRBV7-9,TRBJ2-1,ASSLPLSGSYNEQF
NA,TRBV12-3/TRBV12-4,TRBJ2-7,ASSLGSLTYEQY
NA,TRBV12-3/TRBV12-4,TRBJ1-4,ASRETTGSNPNYPKLF
NA,TRBV27,TRBJ2-5,ASSSGLEETQY
TRBD1,TRBV3-1,TRBJ1-2,ASSRDRRYGYT
NA,TRBV6-1,TRBJ1-1,ASSVGSGSEAF
TRBD1,TRBV10-3,TRBJ1-3,AIKGQGGNTIY
NA,TRBV5-6,TRBJ1-2,ASSLPGRSYGYT
TRBD2,TRBV7-2,TRBJ2-7,ASSSRTSGSSYEQY
TRBD2,TRBV7-9,TRBJ2-1,ASSLVGLAGGMYVEQF
NA,TRBV27,TRBJ1-1,ASRPDRLLNTEAF
NA,TRBV12-3/TRBV12-4,TRBJ1-4,ASSGQIGEKLF
NA,TRBV5-7,TRBJ2-5,ASRHHRVCETQY
NA,TRBV5-6,TRBJ1-4,ASSYSPRRANEKLF
NA,TRBV13,TRBJ1-1,ASSTRRVNTEAF
TRBD2,TRBV6-2/TRBV6-3,TRBJ2-2,ASAKSGKRELF
NA,TRBV29-1,TRBJ1-1,SVDSGDTEAF
NA,TRBV29-1,TRBJ2-7,SALVPDEQY
TRBD1,TRBV6-6,TRBJ2-3,ASTRQGRGTDTQY
TRBD2,TRBV10-3,TRBJ2-5,AIGESGGRGTQY
NA,TRBV30,TRBJ1-5,AWSAQGYSNQPQH
TRBD1,TRBV7-6,TRBJ1-1,ASSFLGAGGTEAF
NA,TRBV20-1,TRBJ1-6,SVGDSPLH
NA,TRBV5-5,TRBJ1-2,ASSHPSIAGYT
NA,TRBV9,TRBJ2-7,ASSVTSGFYEQY
NA,TRBV12-3/TRBV12-4,TRBJ1-3,ASSPRLGSGNTIY